This TCR beta chain was sequenced for a study of blood T cell repertoires in COVID-19. Turning to the study itself: Spain, Italy and the United States supplied samples that represented acute and convalescent COVID-19. T cells, B-cell-depleted T cells, or PBMCs provided the cDNA or gDNA that served as material.

Germline assignment: CDR1 KGHSH and CDR2 LQKENI. The V gene end was trimmed by 3 bases and the J gene end by 4 bases; junction bases not matched to a gene: 3. The CDR3 is 15 residues long. Authors' analysis steps: Scientists estimated how many nucleated cells there were by amplifying reference gene primers. Profiling relied on immunoSEQ multiplex PCR, and the TCRdb table lists in-frame clones only, not all of them. That table supplies the V and J calls and clone size; D and trimming were determined from the DNA. This table holds 200,000 to 250,000 clones, 92% found once. The TCR sequence derives from a man aged 25 to 40 with acute or convalescent COVID-19. V usage is TRBV18 and J usage is TRBJ1-2, with 12 bases aligning to TRBD1. Specimen: peripheral blood. The CDR3: CASSPGTGGLYGYTF. The CDR3 nucleotides read TGTGCCAGCTCACCGGGGACAGGGGGCCTCTATGGCTACACCTTC.